This T cell receptor (beta chain) appears in the sequencing data of a study of blood T cell repertoires in COVID-19. Study details: Italy, Spain and the United States were the sources of the convalescent and acute COVID-19 samples. Sources were T cells, B-cell-depleted T cells, or PBMCs; the material itself was cDNA or gDNA.

CDR3 length equals 12 residues. Trimming removed 1 base from V and 7 bases from J, with 7 bases in between. Germline-derived CDR1 and CDR2 are SEHNR and FQNEAQ (reference sequence). Clones were read by immunoSEQ multiplex PCR, and TCRdb kept only the in-frame ones, dropping some. The repertoire holds roughly 70,000 clones, with about 91% as singletons. The sequence came from a human donor with active COVID-19. The donor label of this sample is uncertain. Sequencing input: peripheral blood. The rearrangement uses TRBV7-9 and TRBJ1-1; TRBD1 is a possible D gene (6 bases). CDR3 sequence (DNA): TGTGCCAGCAGCTTAGAACAGGGTGAAGCTTTCTTT. Encoded protein: CASSLEQGEAFF.